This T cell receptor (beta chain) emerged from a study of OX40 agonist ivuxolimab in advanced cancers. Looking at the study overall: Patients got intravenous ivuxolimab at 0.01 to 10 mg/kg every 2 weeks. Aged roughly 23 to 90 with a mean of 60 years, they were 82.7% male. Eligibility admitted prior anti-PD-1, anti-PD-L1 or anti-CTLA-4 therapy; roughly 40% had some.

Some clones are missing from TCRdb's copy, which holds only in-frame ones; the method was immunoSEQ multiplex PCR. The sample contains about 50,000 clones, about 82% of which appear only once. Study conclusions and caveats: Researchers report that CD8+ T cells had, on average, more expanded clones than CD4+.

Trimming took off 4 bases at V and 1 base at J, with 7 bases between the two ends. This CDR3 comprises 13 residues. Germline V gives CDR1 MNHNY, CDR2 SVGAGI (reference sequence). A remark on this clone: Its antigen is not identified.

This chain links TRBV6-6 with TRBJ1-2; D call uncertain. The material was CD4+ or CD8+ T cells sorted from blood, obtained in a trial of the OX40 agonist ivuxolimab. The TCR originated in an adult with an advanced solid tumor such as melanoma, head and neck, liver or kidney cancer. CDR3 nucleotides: TGTGCCAGCAGTTCCGGGGTTAACTATGGCTACACCTTC. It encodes CASSSGVNYGYTF.